The 25 T cell receptor beta chains below come from one sample, sequenced in a study of immune heterogeneity within non-small cell lung tumors. With around 600 ng used per sample, the template was genomic DNA from bulk tumor. Far-apart biopsies, several per primary tumor, were taken during surgery. Samples came from untreated patients having curative surgery for newly diagnosed non-small cell lung cancer. Using 32 V and 13 J primers, multiplex PCR amplified TCR beta CDR3. Each CDR3 protein is one row after TCRdb ran MiXCR on the multiplex PCR reads. This table holds roughly 2,000 distinct CDR3 sequences, approximately 30% found once. The specimen was lung tumor tissue. The origin of the receptors is a man aged 65 to 85 with non-small cell lung cancer.

This clonotype is termed medium-sized. The chain carries TRBV5-1 and TRBJ2-7, with 10 bases fitting TRBD1. CDR1 is SGHRS, CDR2 YFSETQ, per germline. The CDR3 contains 15 residues. The V segment lost 2 bases and the J segment 4 bases; nucleotides outside the gene matches: 6. CDR3 bases: TGCGCCAGCAGCTTCCGGGACAGGGGATATTACGAGCAGTACTTC. It is translated as CASSFRDRGYYEQYF.

This clonotype is medium-sized by share. The chain couples TRBV20-1 to TRBJ2-7; a weak D match, TRBD1 (6 bases). V was trimmed by 0 bases and J by 5 bases, leaving 11 bases between them. Germline assignment: CDR1 DFQATT and CDR2 SNEGSKA (reference sequence). This CDR3 is built from 13 residues. The CDR3 region has the DNA TGCAGTGCTAGAGAGCCGACAGGTGACGAGCAGTACTTC. This encodes CSAREPTGDEQYF.

Notes on this clonotype: One end of the junction fails to match germline, which may point to a read error. The V call is TRBV5-1, the J call TRBJ2-3; tentatively, D is TRBD2 (7 bases). Per germline, CDR1 SGHRS and CDR2 YFSETQ. The CDR3 runs to 15 residues. CDR3 protein: CASGLVGGGTDTQYF. In DNA form, the CDR3 reads TGCGCCAGCGGCTTGGTAGGGGGGGGCACAGATACGCAGTATTTT.

The chain recombines TRBV2 with TRBJ2-3, with 10 bases aligning to TRBD1. The CDR3 totals 19 residues. The junction had 9 bases not matched to a gene; V was cut back by 0 bases and J by 0 bases. Germline values: CDR1 SNHLY, CDR2 FYNNEI. This CDR3 is CASSEAKTGGSTSTDTQYF. CDR3 coding DNA: TGTGCCAGCAGTGAAGCCAAGACAGGGGGCAGTACTAGCACAGATACGCAGTATTTT.

This clonotype was seen only a few times. This CDR3 reads CASRRQGRGQPQHF. The CDR3 coding sequence is TGTGCCAGCAGGAGACAGGGGCGGGGGCAGCCCCAGCATTTT. The rearrangement uses TRBV12-3 or TRBV12-4 and TRBJ1-5; 8 bases are shared with TRBD1. The CDR3 is made up of 14 amino acids. J lost 7 bases, V lost 6 bases, and 8 bases had no gene match.

This chain joins TRBV6-2 or TRBV6-3 and TRBJ2-3; D not certain. From germline, CDR1 is MNHEY and CDR2 SVGEGT. Trimming took off 2 bases at V and 0 bases at J, with 9 bases between the two ends. This CDR3 region has 15 residues. The CDR3 here is CASSYRVTSTDTQYF. Written as DNA, the CDR3 is TGTGCCAGCAGTTACCGGGTTACTAGCACAGATACGCAGTATTTT.

About this clonotype: One end of the junction does not line up with germline, which may come from a read error. This chain connects TRBV7-2 to TRBJ2-1; TRBD1 might be the D (5 bases). This CDR3 region has 13 residues. The germline CDR1 and CDR2 sequences are SGHTA and FQGNSA. For the CDR3, the DNA is TGTGCCAGAAGCTTACCGGCAGGGATAGAGCAGTTCTTC. It yields the protein CARSLPAGIEQFF.

The rearrangement joins TRBV19 to TRBJ2-1; D remains unclear. Germline V gene data show CDR1 as LNHDA and CDR2 as SQIVND (reference sequence). V was pared by 6 bases and J by 1 base, with 10 bases between. This CDR3 contains 14 residues. This CDR3 is CASRAPSSYNEQFF. CDR3 sequence (DNA): TGTGCCAGTAGAGCCCCCTCTTCCTACAATGAGCAGTTCTTC.

This clonotype is judged medium-sized. CDR3 nucleotide sequence: TGTGCCAGCAGCCCTTCAGGGGGTAATTCACCCCTCCACTTT. Translating gives CASSPSGGNSPLHF. The gene calls are TRBV6-1 and TRBJ1-6, with 7 bases matching TRBD1. CDR1 and CDR2 (germline): MNHNS, SASEGT. The V segment lost 6 bases and the J segment 6 bases; nucleotides outside the gene matches: 5. The CDR3 spans 14 residues.

The V gene is TRBV6-1, the J gene TRBJ1-2; D may be TRBD1 (5 bases). CDR1 is MNHNS and CDR2 is SASEGT in the germline V gene. V shed 7 bases and J shed 2 bases, with 20 bases lying between them. The CDR3 is made up of 16 amino acids. The CDR3 spells CASTLLGGGSNYGYTF. CDR3 nucleotides: TGTGCCAGCACACTCCTGGGTGGGGGGTCAAACTATGGCTACACCTTC.

This clonotype counts as medium-sized. The chain employs TRBV4-1 and TRBJ2-5, with TRBD2 identical over 13 bases. Trimming removed 5 bases from V and 5 bases from J; junction bases left unmatched: 5. The germline CDR1 and CDR2 sequences are MGHRA and YSYEKL. This CDR3 is built from 15 residues. The CDR3 nucleotides are TGCGCCAGCAGCTATGGGACTAGCGGGGTCGAGACCCAGTACTTC. It codes for CASSYGTSGVETQYF.

CDR3 protein: CSGRREKDTGELFF. CDR3 in DNA: TGCAGCGGTCGGCGGGAGAAAGACACCGGGGAGCTGTTTTTT. This rearrangement joins TRBV29-1 to TRBJ2-2, with 7 bases identical to TRBD2. CDR1 SQVTM and CDR2 ANQGSEA come from the germline V gene. After removal of 7 bases from V and 3 bases from J, the junction contained 8 bases not matched to a gene. This CDR3 has 14 amino acids.

Regarding this clonotype: A much larger clonotype is one base distant, so this may be a read error. This chain connects TRBV12-3 or TRBV12-4 to TRBJ2-7; D perhaps matches TRBD1 (6 bases). The CDR3 covers 15 residues. The ends were cut back, 6 bases at V and 8 bases at J, with 23 bases in the middle. The CDR3 region is CASSLDSAGHYQQYF. CDR3 bases: TGTGCCAGCAGCTTGGACAGTGCGGGTCATTACCAGCAGTACTTC.

A note on this clonotype: A junction boundary mismatches the germline segment, possibly from a read error. V usage is TRBV20-1 and J usage is TRBJ2-7; maybe TRBD1 (6 bases). Germline CDR1 DFQATT, CDR2 SNEGSKA (reference sequence). The CDR3 consists of 14 residues. The CDR3 coding sequence is TGCAGTGCTCGCGTGGGACAAGCCATTTACGAGCAGTGCTTC. Its translation: CSARVGQAIYEQCF.

Sample share makes this clonotype medium-sized. The gene calls are TRBV30 and TRBJ2-7; D possibly corresponds to TRBD2 (5 bases). V was clipped by 2 bases and J by 2 bases, with 13 bases between them. The CDR3 sequence is 14 residues long. The germline V gene encodes CDR1 GTSNPN and CDR2 SVGIG (reference sequence). CDR3 sequence: CAWSLTGITYEQYF. CDR3 DNA sequence: TGTGCCTGGAGTCTTACCGGGATCACCTACGAGCAGTACTTC.

CDR3 sequence reads: CASSPYRGDTQYF. The CDR3 nucleotides are TGTGCCAGCTCACCGTACCGGGGGGATACGCAGTATTTT. The chain carries TRBV18 and TRBJ2-3, with D possibly matching TRBD2 (6 bases). Deletions cut 3 bases from V and 6 bases from J, with 10 bases between. CDR3 size: 13 residues. The germline gives CDR1 KGHSH, CDR2 LQKENI.

The rearrangement joins TRBV18 to TRBJ1-2; D uncertain. In germline, CDR1 is KGHSH, CDR2 LQKENI. V was cut by 2 bases and J by 8 bases, with 24 bases left in between. CDR3 length: 17 residues. CDR3 sequence: CASSPSLSGPGLRGYTF. The CDR3 coding sequence is TGTGCCAGCTCACCATCATTGTCAGGACCAGGTCTTAGGGGCTACACCTTC.

The chain recombines TRBV6-1 with TRBJ2-5; a weak D match, TRBD2 (6 bases). V shed 6 bases and J shed 2 bases, with 10 bases lying between them. This CDR3 has 13 amino acids. Germline CDR1 and CDR2: MNHNS and SASEGT. CDR3 in amino acids: CASSPGEQETQYF. The CDR3 nucleotides read TGTGCCAGCAGCCCGGGGGAACAAGAGACCCAGTACTTC.

This clonotype has more than one count but fewer than ten. J is TRBJ2-1 and V is TRBV29-1; 9 nucleotides align to TRBD2. This CDR3 has 13 residues. CDR1 SQVTM and CDR2 ANQGSEA come from the germline V gene. V was clipped by 5 bases and J by 5 bases; unmatched bases: 4. Here the CDR3 reads CSVLRLADNEQFF. In DNA, the CDR3 is TGCAGCGTTCTGAGACTAGCGGACAATGAGCAGTTCTTC.

This clonotype is labeled as medium-sized. The chain joins TRBV28 to TRBJ2-7; 12 positions match TRBD2. After removal of 4 bases from V and 3 bases from J, the junction contained 4 bases not matched to a gene. Germline values: CDR1 MDHEN, CDR2 SYDVKM. The CDR3 runs 15 residues. CDR3 sequence (DNA): TGTGCCAGCAGTTCACTAGCGGGAGGTGGCTACGAGCAGTACTTC. Its translation is CASSSLAGGGYEQYF. The whole variable domain, filled in from reference TRBV28 and TRBJ2-7, reads DVKVTQSSRYLVKRTGEKVFLECVQDMDHENMFWYRQDPGLGLRLIYFSYDVKMKEKGDIPEGYSVSREKKERFSLILESASTNQTSMYLCASSSLAGGGYEQYFGPGTRLTVT.

As concerns this clonotype: The germline gene is not matched at one end of the junction; a read error may be the cause. The chain joins TRBV20-1 to TRBJ1-1, with 7 bases matching TRBD1. This CDR3 is built from 16 residues. Per germline, CDR1 DFQATT and CDR2 SNEGSKA (reference sequence). CDR3 sequence reads: CSSRDLGDSLCTEAFF. The DNA of the CDR3 is TGCAGTTCTAGAGATCTGGGGGACAGCCTATGCACTGAAGCTTTCTTT.

The chain couples TRBV7-2 to TRBJ2-5, with TRBD2 matching over 8 bases. The junction had 2 bases not matched to a gene; V was cut back by 3 bases and J by 5 bases. The CDR3 runs 13 residues. Germline V lookup: CDR1 SGHTA, CDR2 FQGNSA. The chain's CDR3 is CASSFQRGETQYF. The CDR3 DNA reads TGTGCCAGCAGCTTTCAGCGGGGGGAGACCCAGTACTTC. Complete variable domain (other parts from reference TRBV7-2 and TRBJ2-5): GAGVSQSPSNKVTEKGKDVELRCDPISGHTALYWYRQSLGQGLEFLIYFQGNSAPDKSGLPSDRFSAERTGGSVSTLTIQRTQQEDSAVYLCASSFQRGETQYFGPGTRLLVL.

By share, this clonotype ranks as medium-sized. The chain recombines TRBV11-2 with TRBJ2-2; no clear D gene. The CDR3 is made up of 13 amino acids. CDR1 is SGHAT and CDR2 is FQNNGV in the germline V gene. The CDR3 spells CAVAVANTGELFF. The CDR3 nucleotides read TGTGCGGTGGCTGTAGCGAACACCGGGGAGCTGTTTTTT.

This clonotype was detected once. The chain couples TRBV10-1 to TRBJ2-5; 11 bases fit TRBD2. The J segment lost 3 bases and the V segment lost 4 bases, leaving 7 bases of the junction unmatched. The V gene's germline CDR1 is WNHNN and CDR2 SYGVQD (reference sequence). The CDR3 is 16 residues long. CDR3 residues: CASSVSPGLAEETQYF. In DNA, the CDR3 is TGCGCCAGCAGTGTCTCACCGGGACTAGCGGAAGAGACCCAGTACTTC.

V usage is TRBV6-1 and J usage is TRBJ2-3; D unclear. Germline V lookup: CDR1 MNHNS, CDR2 SASEGT. V lost 5 bases and J 6 bases, leaving 24 bases between the germline ends. The CDR3 runs 17 residues. The DNA for the CDR3 is TGTGCCAGCAGTTCGAGGAGTGGTTCATTCATAAGGGATACGCAGTATTTT. This translates into CASSSRSGSFIRDTQYF.